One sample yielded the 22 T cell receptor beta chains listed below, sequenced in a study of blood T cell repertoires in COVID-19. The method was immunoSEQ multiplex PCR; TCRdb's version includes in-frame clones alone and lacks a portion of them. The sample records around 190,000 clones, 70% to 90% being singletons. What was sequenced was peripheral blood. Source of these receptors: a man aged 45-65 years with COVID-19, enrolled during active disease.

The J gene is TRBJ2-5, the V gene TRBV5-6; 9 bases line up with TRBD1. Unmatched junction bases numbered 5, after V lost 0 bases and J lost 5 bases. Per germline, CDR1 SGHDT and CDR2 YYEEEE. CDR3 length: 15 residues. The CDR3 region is CASSLETGGYETQYF. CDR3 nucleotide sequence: TGTGCCAGCAGCTTGGAGACAGGGGGTTACGAGACCCAGTACTTC.

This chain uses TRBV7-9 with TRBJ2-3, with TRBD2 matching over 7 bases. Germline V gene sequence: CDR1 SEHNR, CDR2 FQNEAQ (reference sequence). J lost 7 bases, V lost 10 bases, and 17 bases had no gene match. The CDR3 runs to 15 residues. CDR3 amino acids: CATANDGGNGNTQYF. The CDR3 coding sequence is TGTGCCACCGCCAATGACGGGGGGAACGGGAATACGCAGTATTTT.

The chain's CDR3 is CASSYSVSSGMETQYF. In DNA, the CDR3 is TGTGCCAGCAGTTACTCGGTATCTAGCGGGATGGAGACCCAGTACTTC. The rearrangement joins TRBV6-5 to TRBJ2-5; 9 positions match TRBD2. Germline CDR1 is MNHEY and CDR2 is SVGAGI. The CDR3 runs to 16 residues. V shed 0 bases and J 5 bases; nucleotides not matched to a gene: 7.

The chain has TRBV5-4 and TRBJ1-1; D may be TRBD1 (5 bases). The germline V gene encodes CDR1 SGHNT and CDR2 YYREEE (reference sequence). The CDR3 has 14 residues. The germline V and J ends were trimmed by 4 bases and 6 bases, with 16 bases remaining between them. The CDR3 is CASSQMGGSAEAFF. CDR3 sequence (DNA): TGTGCCAGCAGCCAAATGGGGGGGAGCGCTGAAGCTTTCTTT.

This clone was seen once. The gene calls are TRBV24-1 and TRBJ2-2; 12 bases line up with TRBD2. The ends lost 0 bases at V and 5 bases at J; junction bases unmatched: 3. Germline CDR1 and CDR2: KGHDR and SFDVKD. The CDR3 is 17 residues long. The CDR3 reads CATSDLGTSGRTGELFF. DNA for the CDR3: TGTGCCACCAGTGATTTGGGGACTAGCGGGCGAACCGGGGAGCTGTTTTTT.

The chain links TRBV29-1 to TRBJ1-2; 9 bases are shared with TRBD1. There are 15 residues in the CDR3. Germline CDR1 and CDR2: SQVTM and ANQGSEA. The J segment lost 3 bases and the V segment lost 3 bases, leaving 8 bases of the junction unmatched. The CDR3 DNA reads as TGCAGCGTTGACAGGAACGACAGGGGGGACTATGGCTACACCTTC. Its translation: CSVDRNDRGDYGYTF. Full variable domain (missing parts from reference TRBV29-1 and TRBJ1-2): SAVISQKPSRDICQRGTSLTIQCQVDSQVTMMFWYRQQPGQSLTLIATANQGSEATYESGFVIDKFPISRPNLTFSTLTVSNMSPEDSSIYLCSVDRNDRGDYGYTFGSGTRLTVV.

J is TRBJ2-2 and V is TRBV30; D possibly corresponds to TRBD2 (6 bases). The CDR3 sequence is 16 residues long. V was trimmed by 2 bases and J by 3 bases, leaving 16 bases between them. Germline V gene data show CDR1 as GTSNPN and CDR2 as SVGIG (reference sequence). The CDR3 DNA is TGTGCCTGGAGTACCGGGGGAGGCACGGACACCGGGGAGCTGTTTTTT. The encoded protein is CAWSTGGGTDTGELFF.

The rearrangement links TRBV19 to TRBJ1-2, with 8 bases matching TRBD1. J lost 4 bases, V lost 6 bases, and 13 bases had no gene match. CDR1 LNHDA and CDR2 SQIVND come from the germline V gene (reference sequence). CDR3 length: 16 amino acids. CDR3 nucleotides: TGTGCCAGTAGCCGAACTAATACAGGGGGAACCTATGGCTACACCTTC. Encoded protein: CASSRTNTGGTYGYTF.

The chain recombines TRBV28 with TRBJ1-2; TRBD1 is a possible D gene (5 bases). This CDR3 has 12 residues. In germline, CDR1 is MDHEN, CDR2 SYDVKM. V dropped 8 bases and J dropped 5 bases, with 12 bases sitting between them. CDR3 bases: TGTGCCAGCGAGATACGGGGGTATGGCTACACCTTC. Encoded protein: CASEIRGYGYTF.

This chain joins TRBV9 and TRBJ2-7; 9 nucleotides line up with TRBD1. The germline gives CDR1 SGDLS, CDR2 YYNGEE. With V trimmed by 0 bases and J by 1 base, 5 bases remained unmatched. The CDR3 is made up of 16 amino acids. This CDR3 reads CASSVGSGQGSYEQYF. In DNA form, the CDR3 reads TGTGCCAGCAGCGTAGGTTCGGGACAGGGATCCTACGAGCAGTACTTC.

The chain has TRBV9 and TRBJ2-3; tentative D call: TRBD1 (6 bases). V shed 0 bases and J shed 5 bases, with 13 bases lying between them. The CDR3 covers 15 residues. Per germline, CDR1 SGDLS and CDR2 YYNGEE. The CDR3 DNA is TGTGCCAGCAGCGTAGCGGTGATACAGGGAGATACGCAGTATTTT. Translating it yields CASSVAVIQGDTQYF.

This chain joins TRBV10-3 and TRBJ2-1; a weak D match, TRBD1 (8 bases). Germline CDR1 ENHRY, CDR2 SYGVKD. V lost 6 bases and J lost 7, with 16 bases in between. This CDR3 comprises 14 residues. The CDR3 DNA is TGTGCCATCAGACAGGGGGGGTTGCATAATGAGCAGTTCTTC. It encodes CAIRQGGLHNEQFF.

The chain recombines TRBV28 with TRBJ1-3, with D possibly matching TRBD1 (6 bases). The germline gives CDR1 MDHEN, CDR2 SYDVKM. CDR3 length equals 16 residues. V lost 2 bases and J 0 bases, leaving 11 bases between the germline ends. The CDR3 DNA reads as TGTGCCAGCAGTTTAGAGGGGGTGGGCTCTGGAAACACCATATATTTT. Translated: CASSLEGVGSGNTIYF. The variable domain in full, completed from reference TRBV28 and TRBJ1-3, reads DVKVTQSSRYLVKRTGEKVFLECVQDMDHENMFWYRQDPGLGLRLIYFSYDVKMKEKGDIPEGYSVSREKKERFSLILESASTNQTSMYLCASSLEGVGSGNTIYFGEGSWLTVV.

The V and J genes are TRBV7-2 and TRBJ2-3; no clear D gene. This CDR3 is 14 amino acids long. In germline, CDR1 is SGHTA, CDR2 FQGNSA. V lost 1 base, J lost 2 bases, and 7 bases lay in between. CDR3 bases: TGTGCCAGCAGCTTAGATGTAGTCACAGATACGCAGTATTTT. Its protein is CASSLDVVTDTQYF.

The DNA of the CDR3 is TGTGCCAGCAGTTTGGATCCGCGGTTGGGAAACACCATATATTTT. This translates into CASSLDPRLGNTIYF. This rearrangement joins TRBV6-2 or TRBV6-3 to TRBJ1-3; D gene ambiguous. CDR1 is MNHEY, CDR2 SVGEGT, per germline. This CDR3 has 15 amino acids. Trimming took 4 bases from V and 4 from J, leaving 14 bases between them.

CDR3 nucleotide sequence: TGCACCAGCAGCCAAGATCGGACAGGCTGTGGTTCTAACTATGGCTACACCTTC. Translated, it gives CTSSQDRTGCGSNYGYTF. The chain has TRBV1 and TRBJ1-2; the DNA was not compared with TRBD1, the D call given in the table. TRBV1 is listed as a pseudogene. This CDR3 contains 18 residues.

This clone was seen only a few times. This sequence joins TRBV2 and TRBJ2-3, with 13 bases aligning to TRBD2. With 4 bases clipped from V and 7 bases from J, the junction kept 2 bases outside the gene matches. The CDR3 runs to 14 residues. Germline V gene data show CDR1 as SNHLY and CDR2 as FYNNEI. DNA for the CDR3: TGTGCCAGCAGTGCGGGACTAGCGGGGAATACGCAGTATTTT. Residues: CASSAGLAGNTQYF.

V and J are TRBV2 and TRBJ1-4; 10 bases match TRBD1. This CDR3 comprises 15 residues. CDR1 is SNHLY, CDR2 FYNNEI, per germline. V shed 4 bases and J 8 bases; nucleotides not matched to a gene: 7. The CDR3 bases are TGTGCCAGCAGTGCCGAGACAGGGGGCGGCGAAAAACTGTTTTTT. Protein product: CASSAETGGGEKLFF.

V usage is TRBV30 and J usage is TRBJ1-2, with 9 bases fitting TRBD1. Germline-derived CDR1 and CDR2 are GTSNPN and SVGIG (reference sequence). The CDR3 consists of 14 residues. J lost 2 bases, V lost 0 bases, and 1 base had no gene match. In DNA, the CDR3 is TGTGCCTGGAGTGTAGGGACAGGGAACTATGGCTACACCTTC. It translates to CAWSVGTGNYGYTF.

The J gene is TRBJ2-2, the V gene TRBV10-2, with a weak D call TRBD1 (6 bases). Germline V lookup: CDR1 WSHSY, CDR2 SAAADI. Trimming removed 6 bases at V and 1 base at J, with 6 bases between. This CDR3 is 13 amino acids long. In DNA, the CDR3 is TGCGCCAGCAGGACAGGGAACACCGGGGAGCTGTTTTTT. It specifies CASRTGNTGELFF.

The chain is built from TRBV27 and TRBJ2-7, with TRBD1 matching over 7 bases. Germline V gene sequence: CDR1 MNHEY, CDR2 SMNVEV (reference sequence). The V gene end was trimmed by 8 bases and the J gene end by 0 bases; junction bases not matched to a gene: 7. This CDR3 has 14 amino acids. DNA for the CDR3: TGTGCCAGCCGACCGGGACAGCTCTCCTACGAGCAGTACTTC. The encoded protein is CASRPGQLSYEQYF.

In nucleotides, the CDR3 is TGTGCCACCAGCAGGCCGGGGGGGCGGGACTCTTCCCTAGGAGCGCAGTATTTT. The encoded protein is CATSRPGGRDSSLGAQYF. The V gene is TRBV15, the J gene TRBJ2-3; 8 bases match TRBD2. The V segment lost 3 bases and the J segment 10 bases; nucleotides outside the gene matches: 21. The CDR3 runs to 18 residues. Germline V gene sequence: CDR1 LNHNV, CDR2 YYDKDF (reference sequence). Using reference TRBV15 and TRBJ2-3 for the parts outside the CDR3, the full variable domain is DAMVIQNPRYQVTQFGKPVTLSCSQTLNHNVMYWYQQKSSQAPKLLFHYYDKDFNNEADTPDNFQSRRPNTSFCFLDIRSPGLGDTAMYLCATSRPGGRDSSLGAQYFGPGTRLTVL.